This TCR beta chain came from a study of radiotherapy plus CTLA-4 blockade in lung cancer. Study-level results: The study found tumor-derived TCR clones expanded in blood after radiotherapy plus ipilimumab.

Lung cancer patients with chemo-refractory metastatic non-small-cell disease were given focal radiation plus CTLA-4 blockade with ipilimumab. Germline V gene lookup returns CDR1 SNHLY and CDR2 FYNNEI. The germline V and J ends were trimmed by 0 bases and 15 bases, with 15 bases remaining between them. The CDR3 has 13 residues. A remark on this clone: As yet, its antigen is unknown.

The repertoire was sequenced with immunoSEQ multiplex PCR; TCRdb's copy has only in-frame clones and lacks some. The sample shows about 120,000 clones, more than 65% of them seen only once. The chain has TRBV2 and TRBJ2-1; possible D gene TRBD1, 6 bases. The TCR sequence derives from a human donor with non-small cell lung cancer who had a partial response to radiotherapy plus ipilimumab. This sample comprised peripheral blood, obtained from a patient treated with radiotherapy plus ipilimumab. CDR3 nucleotides: TGTGCCAGCAGTGAAGCAATTGACAGGTCCCGGTTCTTC. Protein: CASSEAIDRSRFF.